These 5 T cell receptor beta chains originate from one sample sequenced in a study of CD8 T cells in Susac syndrome. Reverse transcription used roughly 0.5 to 1 ug RNA and random hexamers. Each CDR3 protein is one row after TCRdb ran MiXCR on the immunoSEQ multiplex PCR reads. This sample has some 190,000 distinct CDR3 sequences; almost 96% occur once, and the top ten carry around 0.093%. The sequencing sample was made of CD4+ T cells from PBMCs. These receptors all come from a human donor with multiple sclerosis.

V is TRBV5-1 and J is TRBJ2-3, with D perhaps TRBD2 (5 bases). Per the germline V gene, CDR1 is SGHRS and CDR2 is YFSETQ. With 5 bases removed from V and 4 bases from J, the gap between germline ends came to 20 bases. The CDR3 is made up of 16 amino acids. The CDR3 reads CASRRTAPTPSDTQYF. CDR3 nucleotide sequence: TGCGCCAGCAGGAGGACTGCCCCCACCCCCTCAGATACGCAGTATTTT.

J is TRBJ2-3 and V is TRBV9, with D uncertain. V gave up 0 bases and J gave up 4 bases, with 6 bases separating them. Germline V gives CDR1 SGDLS, CDR2 YYNGEE. This CDR3 region has 13 residues. CDR3 region: CASSVGGSDTQYF. Here the CDR3 DNA reads TGTGCCAGCAGCGTAGGAGGTTCAGATACGCAGTATTTT.

J is TRBJ2-3 and V is TRBV5-4; D may be TRBD2 (6 bases). The CDR3 consists of 15 residues. Looked up from germline, CDR1 is SGHNT and CDR2 is YYREEE (reference sequence). Deletions cut 4 bases from V and 4 bases from J, with 16 bases between. CDR3 protein: CASSQQQGGADTQYF. CDR3 coding DNA: TGTGCCAGCAGCCAACAGCAAGGAGGGGCAGATACGCAGTATTTT.

The V and J genes are TRBV29-1 and TRBJ1-2; 8 bases map to TRBD1. The germline V gene encodes CDR1 SQVTM and CDR2 ANQGSEA. This CDR3 is 14 amino acids long. V was clipped by 6 bases and J by 4 bases; unmatched bases: 10. CDR3 region: CSVQGATSTYGYTF. CDR3 DNA sequence: TGCAGCGTCCAGGGGGCAACCTCCACCTATGGCTACACCTTC.

The V call is TRBV7-9, the J call TRBJ1-1; D uncertain. CDR1 is SEHNR and CDR2 is FQNEAQ in the germline V gene (reference sequence). The V end lost 2 bases, the J end lost 4 bases, and 11 bases lay between the germline ends. The CDR3 consists of 14 residues. The CDR3 DNA sequence: TGTGCCAGCAGCTTATGGACCCGTGGCACTGAAGCTTTCTTT. It is translated as CASSLWTRGTEAFF.